This is a list of T cell receptor beta chains from one sample in a study of blood T cells in healthy people across ages. MiXCR, applied by TCRdb to the 5' RACE reads, yields one record per CDR3 protein. Seen here are hundreds of thousands of distinct CDR3 sequences, approximately 65% observed once, and the top ten hold around a quarter. Input material: blood. The receptors shown here come from a man younger than 40 in good health. Each CDR3 is given without its conserved first and last residue.

v_call	j_call	cdr3_aa
TRBV27	TRBJ2-7	ASMTGGNEQY
TRBV20-1	.	SASEGQQEGDEQY
TRBV27	TRBJ1-2	ASSPRQGYSYT
TRBV7-2	TRBJ1-6	ASSFRDRGQDSPLH
TRBV29-1	TRBJ1-1	SPLKTGGEAF
TRBV6-5	TRBJ2-7	ASSPRTGIYEQY
TRBV4-3	TRBJ2-5	ASSQVDSPLVETQY
TRBV29-1	TRBJ1-2	STGAGTTHYGYT
TRBV12-3/TRBV12-4	TRBJ2-3	ASSFVAGGLTDTQY
TRBV5-6	TRBJ2-2	ASSLRSGGGFGELF
TRBV4-1	TRBJ1-2	ASSQDKGGYT
TRBV20-1	TRBJ2-4	SAPRQGAKNIQY
TRBV5-1	TRBJ2-3	ASTRTGDTQY
TRBV7-2	TRBJ2-7	ASRKQGGTYEQY
TRBV20-1	TRBJ2-1	SARDHTYDEQF
TRBV12-3/TRBV12-4	TRBJ2-5	ASSLGRGVQETQY
TRBV30	TRBJ1-4	ASDRGLTNEKLF
TRBV20-1	TRBJ2-1	SARRQPFYNEQF
TRBV2	TRBJ2-3	ASRVAGGLGDTQY
TRBV4-2	TRBJ1-1	ASTHEGGVNTEAF
TRBV12-3/TRBV12-4	TRBJ1-4	ASSLDRHREKLF
TRBV2	.	ASSATRAGYEQY
TRBV5-1	TRBJ2-1	ASSPGTVMGGEQF
TRBV7-3	TRBJ2-7	ASSSQPTSLHEQY
TRBV6-1	TRBJ2-7	ASSDQGEQY
TRBV6-2/TRBV6-3	TRBJ2-2	ASSLGTSTGELF
TRBV6-5	TRBJ2-3	ASSRSWGIADTQY
TRBV9	TRBJ2-3	ASSAQYGTQY
TRBV7-9	TRBJ2-5	ASSSQGKIQETQY
TRBV15	TRBJ1-2	ATSRDGGVYGYT
TRBV9	TRBJ2-5	ASSVGTGAPQETQY
TRBV29-1	TRBJ1-1	SVLPRPGGSEAF
TRBV5-1	TRBJ2-1	ASSREGGLANEQF
TRBV7-2	TRBJ1-4	ASSLGGRAAEKLF
TRBV5-1	TRBJ1-2	ASSSGRTRDGYT
TRBV5-1	TRBJ1-3	ASSATGQGGNTIY
TRBV29-1	TRBJ2-5	SVDSGLETQY
TRBV2	TRBJ2-1	ASSKRVYNEQF
TRBV7-9	TRBJ2-7	ASSLFGTPYEQY
TRBV10-3	TRBJ1-2	AISESRGHDGYT
TRBV12-3/TRBV12-4	TRBJ1-1	ASSFSGAGTEAF
TRBV7-7	.	ASSLLGQQETQF
TRBV6-5	TRBJ2-7	ASSPAWTGPYEQY
TRBV5-1	TRBJ1-4	ASSGDATNEKLF
TRBV20-1	TRBJ2-5	SARETSGGYQETQY
TRBV5-5	TRBJ1-2	ASNPGQGGYGYT
TRBV5-1	TRBJ1-2	ASSLEGRSTNYGYT
TRBV6-5	TRBJ1-6	ASSYSGWERSYNSPLH
TRBV28	TRBJ2-5	ASSFGLFQETQY
TRBV7-3	TRBJ2-5	ASSLTGQGETQY
TRBV2	TRBJ1-6	ASSTAGPGSPLH
TRBV2	TRBJ2-7	ASRDSSSSYEQY
TRBV7-2	TRBJ2-1	ASSLARGDRGF
TRBV5-1	TRBJ2-7	ASSLGDQFSYEQY